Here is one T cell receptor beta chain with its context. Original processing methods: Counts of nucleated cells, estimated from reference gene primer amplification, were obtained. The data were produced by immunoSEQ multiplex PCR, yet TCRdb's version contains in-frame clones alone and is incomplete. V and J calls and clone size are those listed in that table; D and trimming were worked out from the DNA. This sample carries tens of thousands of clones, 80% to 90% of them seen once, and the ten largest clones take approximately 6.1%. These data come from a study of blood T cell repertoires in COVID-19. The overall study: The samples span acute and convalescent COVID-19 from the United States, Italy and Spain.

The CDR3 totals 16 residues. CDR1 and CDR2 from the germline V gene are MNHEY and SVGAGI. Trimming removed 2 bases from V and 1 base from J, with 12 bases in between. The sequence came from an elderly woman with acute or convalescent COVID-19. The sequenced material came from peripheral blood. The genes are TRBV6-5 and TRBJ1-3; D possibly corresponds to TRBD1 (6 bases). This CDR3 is CASSYQGTISGNTIYF. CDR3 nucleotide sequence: TGTGCCAGCAGTTACCAGGGGACGATATCTGGAAACACCATATATTTT.